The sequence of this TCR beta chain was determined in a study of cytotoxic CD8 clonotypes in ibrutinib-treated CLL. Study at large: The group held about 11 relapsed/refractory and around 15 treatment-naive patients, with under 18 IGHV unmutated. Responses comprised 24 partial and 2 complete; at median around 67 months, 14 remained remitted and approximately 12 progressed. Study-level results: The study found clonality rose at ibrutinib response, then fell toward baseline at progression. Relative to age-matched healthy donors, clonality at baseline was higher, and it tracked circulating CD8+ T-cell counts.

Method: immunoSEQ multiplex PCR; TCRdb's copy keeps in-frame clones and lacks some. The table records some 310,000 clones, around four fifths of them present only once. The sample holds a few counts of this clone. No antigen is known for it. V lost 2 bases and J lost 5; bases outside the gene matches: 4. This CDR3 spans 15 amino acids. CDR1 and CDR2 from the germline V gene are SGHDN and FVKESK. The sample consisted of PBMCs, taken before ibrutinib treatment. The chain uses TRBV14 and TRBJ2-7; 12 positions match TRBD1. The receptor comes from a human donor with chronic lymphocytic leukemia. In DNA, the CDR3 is TGTGCCAGCAGCCAAACGGGACAGGGGGCCGACGAGCAGTACTTC. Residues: CASSQTGQGADEQYF.